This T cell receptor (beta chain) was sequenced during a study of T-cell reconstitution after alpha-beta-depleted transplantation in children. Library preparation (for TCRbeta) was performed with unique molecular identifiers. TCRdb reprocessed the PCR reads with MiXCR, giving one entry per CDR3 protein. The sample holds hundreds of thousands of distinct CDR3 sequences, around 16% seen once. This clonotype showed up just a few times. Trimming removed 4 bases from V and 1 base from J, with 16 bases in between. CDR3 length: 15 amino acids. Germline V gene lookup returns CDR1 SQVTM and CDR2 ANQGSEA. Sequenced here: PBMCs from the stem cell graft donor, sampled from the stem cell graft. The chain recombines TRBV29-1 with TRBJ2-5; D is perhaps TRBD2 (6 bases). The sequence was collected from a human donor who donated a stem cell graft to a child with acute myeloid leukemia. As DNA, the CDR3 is TGCAGCGTTGGCTATTCCGGGGGACTCCAAGAGACCCAGTACTTC. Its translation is CSVGYSGGLQETQYF.